The sequence of this T cell receptor (beta chain) was determined in a study of T cell repertoires in cytomegalovirus infection. Study details: HLA-B-restricted CMV epitopes that are well studied, plus recently identified HLA-C-restricted ones, were used by the study.

TCRdb reprocessed the reads with MiXCR, giving one entry per CDR3 protein. The table lists around 540,000 distinct CDR3 sequences, around 35% of them singletons, with under 20% in the top ten. V was pared by 7 bases and J by 0 bases, with 16 bases between. The V gene's germline CDR1 is SNHLY and CDR2 FYNNEI. The CDR3 runs 16 residues. General study points: Frequencies of public TCR beta families were cumulated, and this identified carriers of CMV plus the relevant HLA.

This clonotype turned up a few times. The target antigen is unknown. This chain connects TRBV2 to TRBJ1-5, with unresolved D. The source is a human donor in good health (CMV status not recorded). Some clones in this sample may be carry-over from other donors' samples. Sequenced material: cultured PBMCs, taken from culture after CMV antigen stimulation. For the CDR3, the DNA is TGTGCCAGCACCCCCGCGGCTGTTGATAGCAATCAGCCCCAGCATTTT. Translation: CASTPAAVDSNQPQHF.